The next 23 T cell receptor beta chains were all read from a single sample in a study of blood T cells in healthy people across ages. Next came a second PCR, run for about 6 to 11 cycles, which used a sample-barcoded 5' primer along with a J-beta primer mix. In TCRdb, the 5' RACE reads were re-called with MiXCR into one record per CDR3 protein. This sample has about 2 million distinct CDR3 sequences, with roughly 52% found just once. The sample was blood. Source of these receptors: a middle-aged woman in good health.

This clonotype has just a few counts. The V call is TRBV29-1, the J call TRBJ2-6; TRBD1 agrees at 8 bases. V shed 6 bases, J shed 0 bases, and the junction held 4 bases outside the gene matches. CDR1 is SQVTM, CDR2 ANQGSEA, per germline. The CDR3 consists of 15 residues. The CDR3 spells CSVSGQVSGANVLTF. CDR3 DNA sequence: TGCAGCGTATCGGGACAGGTCTCTGGGGCCAACGTCCTGACTTTC.

DNA of the CDR3: TGTGCCAGCAGCTTGGGACAGGGGGTTAGTGGCTACACCTTC. It specifies CASSLGQGVSGYTF. V is TRBV5-8 and J is TRBJ1-2; 9 bases line up with TRBD1. CDR3 size: 14 residues. Germline assignment: CDR1 SGHTS and CDR2 YDEGEE. The junction had 4 bases not matched to a gene; V was cut back by 0 bases and J by 7 bases.

V and J are TRBV27 and TRBJ2-3, with D maybe TRBD1 (6 bases). Per germline, CDR1 MNHEY and CDR2 SMNVEV (reference sequence). V lost 4 bases and J lost 0, with 14 bases in between. This CDR3 has 16 residues. The CDR3, as DNA: TGTGCCAGCAGTTCTCCTCGGACAGACAGCACAGATACGCAGTATTTT. Translated, it gives CASSSPRTDSTDTQYF.

This clonotype was observed a few times. One end of the junction fails to match germline, which may point to a read error. The J gene is TRBJ2-1, the V gene TRBV20-1, with a weak D call TRBD1 (6 bases). CDR3 length: 14 residues. Germline V gives CDR1 DFQATT, CDR2 SNEGSKA (reference sequence). The CDR3 loop reads CSARVGGSFNEQFF. The CDR3 DNA is TGCAGTGCTAGAGTAGGGGGTTCCTTCAATGAGCAGTTCTTC.

Written as DNA, the CDR3 is TGTGCCAGCAGCTTAGTAGGGACTAGCAATGAGCAGTTCTTC. It encodes CASSLVGTSNEQFF. The chain recombines TRBV7-2 with TRBJ2-1; 8 bases fit TRBD2. V lost 1 base to trimming and J lost 6 bases; unmatched junction nucleotides: 2. The germline V gene has CDR1 SGHTA and CDR2 FQGNSA. The CDR3 runs 14 residues.

The DNA for the CDR3 is TGCAGTGCTAGAATTCGTCTAGCTTTAGATACGCAGTATTTT. Its translation: CSARIRLALDTQYF. This chain connects TRBV20-1 to TRBJ2-3, with D perhaps matching TRBD2 (5 bases). V dropped 2 bases and J dropped 5 bases, with 14 bases sitting between them. This CDR3 has 14 residues. Germline assignment: CDR1 DFQATT and CDR2 SNEGSKA (reference sequence).

This clonotype has a handful of counts. This CDR3 is CASSPKGGGASEQYF. DNA of the CDR3: TGCGCCAGCAGTCCTAAGGGCGGGGGGGCCAGCGAGCAGTACTTC. The rearrangement uses TRBV10-1 and TRBJ2-7; 9 nucleotides match TRBD2. Germline assignment: CDR1 WNHNN and CDR2 SYGVQD (reference sequence). With 5 bases clipped from V and 6 bases from J, the junction kept 11 bases outside the gene matches. The CDR3 consists of 15 residues.

The chain uses TRBV7-8 and TRBJ2-5; D gene uncertain. Trimming removed 3 bases from V and 2 bases from J, with 10 bases in between. The CDR3 covers 14 residues. Germline V lookup: CDR1 SGHVS, CDR2 FQNEAQ. The CDR3 loop is CASSFKSIQETQYF. The CDR3 DNA reads as TGTGCCAGCAGCTTTAAGAGTATTCAAGAGACCCAGTACTTC.

This sequence joins TRBV5-1 and TRBJ2-3; tentatively, D is TRBD2 (5 bases). The CDR3 contains 15 residues. The V and J ends lost 1 base and 7 bases respectively, with 16 bases between them. Germline CDR1 is SGHRS and CDR2 is YFSETQ. The CDR3 sequence is CASSLTSISENTQYF. CDR3 nucleotides: TGCGCCAGCAGCTTGACTAGTATTTCGGAAAATACGCAGTATTTT. The full variable domain, completed using reference TRBV5-1 and TRBJ2-3, is KAGVTQTPRYLIKTRGQQVTLSCSPISGHRSVSWYQQTPGQGLQFLFEYFSETQRNKGNFPGRFSGRQFSNSRSEMNVSTLELGDSALYLCASSLTSISENTQYFGPGTRLTVL.

The chain joins TRBV6-6 to TRBJ2-3, with D possibly TRBD1 on 6 matching bases. V gave up 4 bases and J gave up 0 bases, with 14 bases separating them. CDR3 length: 16 amino acids. Germline assignment: CDR1 MNHNY and CDR2 SVGAGI (reference sequence). CDR3 amino acids: CASSLYRDPSTDTQYF. The CDR3 region has the DNA TGTGCCAGCAGTTTATACAGGGACCCTAGCACAGATACGCAGTATTTT.

This clonotype was picked up one time. The chain uses TRBV10-2 and TRBJ2-7; TRBD1 matches 7 bases. The J call is uncertain, as TRBJ2-5 better fits the DNA end. The CDR3 is 14 residues long. Germline V CDR1 and CDR2: WSHSY, SAAADI. CDR3 sequence reads: CASSPGQDSETQYF. The CDR3 DNA reads as TGCGCCAGCAGCCCCGGACAGGACTCAGAGACCCAGTACTTC.

This clonotype showed up just once. This chain joins TRBV20-1 and TRBJ2-7; TRBD2 agrees at 10 bases. The DNA end is a closer match to TRBJ2-5, so the J assignment may be wrong. CDR1 and CDR2 (germline): DFQATT, SNEGSKA (reference sequence). There are 16 residues in the CDR3. CDR3 sequence: CSASRLAGDPRETQYF. CDR3 DNA: TGCAGTGCTAGCCGTCTAGCGGGGGACCCTAGGGAGACCCAGTACTTC.

The CDR3, as DNA: TGCGCCAGCAGCGCGACAGGGCTGGCGGTTCAGTACTTC. Protein: CASSATGLAVQYF. This sequence joins TRBV4-1 and TRBJ2-4; 7 nucleotides agree with TRBD1. Germline loops: CDR1 MGHRA, CDR2 YSYEKL. The V gene end was trimmed by 5 bases and the J gene end by 11 bases; junction bases not matched to a gene: 9. The CDR3 consists of 13 residues.

This chain connects TRBV20-1 to TRBJ2-1; perhaps TRBD1 as D (6 bases). Trimming took off 6 bases at V and 7 bases at J, with 19 bases between the two ends. Germline V gene data show CDR1 as DFQATT and CDR2 as SNEGSKA (reference sequence). This CDR3 has 14 amino acids. CDR3 coding DNA: TGCAGTGCCAAGACAGGTGGTTTGATTAATGAGCAGTTCTTC. The encoded protein is CSAKTGGLINEQFF.

The chain couples TRBV24-1 to TRBJ2-7, with D uncertain. V lost 9 bases and J lost 2, with 16 bases in between. Germline lookup yields CDR1 KGHDR and CDR2 SFDVKD. This CDR3 spans 14 amino acids. CDR3 in DNA: TGTGCCACCGGTGGACCTCAGGCCCCCTACGAGCAGTACTTC. It encodes CATGGPQAPYEQYF.

This clonotype was detected only a few times. This chain connects TRBV6-1 to TRBJ2-1; 10 bases agree with TRBD1. Losses at the gene ends were 6 bases for V and 9 bases for J; bases not matched to a gene: 17. CDR3 length equals 17 residues. Germline V gene sequence: CDR1 MNHNS, CDR2 SASEGT. The CDR3 spells CASSETRGTGANSEQFF. For the CDR3, the DNA is TGTGCCAGCAGCGAAACCCGAGGGACAGGGGCCAATAGTGAGCAGTTCTTC.

The J gene is TRBJ1-2, the V gene TRBV6-5; 8 bases map to TRBD1. The CDR3 has 15 residues. Germline loops: CDR1 MNHEY, CDR2 SVGAGI. The ends lost 5 bases at V and 2 bases at J; junction bases unmatched: 7. The CDR3 loop reads CASSRWGQENYGYTF. In DNA form, the CDR3 reads TGTGCCAGCAGTCGGTGGGGACAGGAAAACTATGGCTACACCTTC.

The chain links TRBV12-3 or TRBV12-4 to TRBJ2-3; TRBD1 matches 11 bases. Trimming took 9 bases from V and 2 from J; bases not matched to a gene: 16. There are 18 residues in the CDR3. DNA for the CDR3: TGTGCCAGTCACCCTAAAACCTGGGGACAGGGGGTCACAGATACGCAGTATTTT. Amino acids: CASHPKTWGQGVTDTQYF.

The DNA for the CDR3 is TGCAGTGCTAGGGGGCGGGGAGCGAGGTACGAGCAGTACTTC. It is translated as CSARGRGARYEQYF. The chain uses TRBV20-1 and TRBJ2-7; TRBD2 is a possible D gene (6 bases). V lost 3 bases to trimming and J lost 4 bases, with 16 bases between them. This CDR3 contains 14 residues. Germline values: CDR1 DFQATT, CDR2 SNEGSKA (reference sequence).

The genes are TRBV11-2 and TRBJ2-1; D could derive from TRBD1 or TRBD2 (5 bases each). V was clipped by 5 bases and J by 8 bases, with 19 bases between them. Germline lookup yields CDR1 SGHAT and CDR2 FQNNGV. CDR3 length: 15 amino acids. As DNA, the CDR3 is TGTGCCAGCAGCGACCCAATTAAGACGGGGCATGAGCAGTTCTTC. Protein: CASSDPIKTGHEQFF.

This chain uses TRBV9 with TRBJ1-2, with a possible D match to TRBD1 (5 bases). Trimming shortened V by 0 bases and J by 8 bases, and 8 bases separated the two germline ends. Germline V gene sequence: CDR1 SGDLS, CDR2 YYNGEE. The CDR3 consists of 12 residues. CDR3 coding DNA: TGTGCCAGCAGCGTAGCCACAGGCGGCTACACCTTC. The encoded protein is CASSVATGGYTF.

The rearrangement links TRBV27 to TRBJ2-6; D uncertain. CDR3 length: 17 residues. V dropped 5 bases and J dropped 0 bases, with 14 bases sitting between them. Germline CDR1 MNHEY, CDR2 SMNVEV (reference sequence). The CDR3 region is CASSLGRFGSGANVLTF. The DNA of the CDR3 is TGTGCCAGCAGTCTTGGGCGTTTTGGCTCTGGGGCCAACGTCCTGACTTTC. Complete variable domain (other parts from reference TRBV27 and TRBJ2-6): EAQVTQNPRYLITVTGKKLTVTCSQNMNHEYMSWYRQDPGLGLRQIYYSMNVEVTDKGDVPEGYKVSRKEKRNFPLILESPSPNQTSLYFCASSLGRFGSGANVLTFGAGSRLTVL.

This clonotype came up a few times. The chain has TRBV24-1 and TRBJ2-5; TRBD1 agrees at 9 bases. Germline loops: CDR1 KGHDR, CDR2 SFDVKD. Trimming took 4 bases from V and 3 from J; bases not matched to a gene: 11. This CDR3 has 17 amino acids. The CDR3 DNA is TGTGCCACCAGTGACCGGGCCGGGACAGGGACGAAAGAGACCCAGTACTTC. This encodes CATSDRAGTGTKETQYF.